This T cell receptor (beta chain) stems from a study of blood T cell repertoires in COVID-19. Looking at the study overall: Spain, Italy and the United States supplied samples that represented acute and convalescent COVID-19. Nucleic acid was either cDNA or gDNA, and it came from T cells, B-cell-depleted T cells, or PBMCs.

How the authors handled the data: Reference gene primer amplification in the assay estimated nucleated cell counts. Sequenced by immunoSEQ multiplex PCR; TCRdb stores in-frame clones only, minus some. Clonal size and the V and J genes are those of that table, whereas D and trimming came from the DNA. This table holds about 230,000 clones, over 70% found once. The V gene's germline CDR1 is MNHNY and CDR2 SVGAGI (reference sequence). This CDR3 is built from 11 residues. Trimming removed 2 bases from V and 10 bases from J, with 6 bases in between. V gene TRBV6-6 combines with J gene TRBJ2-1; no reliable D call. Material for sequencing was peripheral blood. The source is a woman older than 75 with acute or convalescent COVID-19. CDR3 loop: CASSYRREQFF. CDR3 DNA sequence: TGTGCCAGCAGTTACCGGCGGGAGCAGTTCTTC.